A selection of T cell receptor beta chains follows, all from one sample in a study of blood T cell repertoires in COVID-19. The protocol was immunoSEQ multiplex PCR, while the TCRdb copy is restricted to in-frame clones and leaves out a portion. The repertoire includes about 300,000 clones, over 75% of them detected once, and roughly a tenth sits in the top ten. Sequencing was performed on PBMCs or T cells enriched from blood (not recorded which). The source of these receptors is a woman aged 18-29 years who had recovered from COVID-19. Each CDR3 is given with its conserved first and last residue. A D gene is named only where the DNA matches it firmly. Size is stated for part of the rows, as once, few or many counts, or as a class when the clone is expanded.

CDR3 DNA	CDR3 protein	J gene	clone size	D gene	V gene
TGTGCCAGCAGACCCATGCAGGGGGTATATGGCTACACCTTC	CASRPMQGVYGYTF	TRBJ1-2	-	TRBD1	TRBV6-5
TGTGCCAGCAGTTTAACAGGGGCTCATCAGCCCCAGCATTTT	CASSLTGAHQPQHF	TRBJ1-5	-	TRBD1	TRBV27
TGTGCCAGCAGCCATCGGTGGGAGCCGGGACTAGCGGGCTACGAGCAGTACTTC	CASSHRWEPGLAGYEQYF	TRBJ2-7	few	TRBD2	TRBV7-9
TGTGCCAGCAGCCTTCTGCAGGTTAATTCACCCCTCCACTTT	CASSLLQVNSPLHF	TRBJ1-6	-	-	TRBV14
TGTGCCAGCAGCGGGACTAGATACACCGGGGAGCTGTTTTTT	CASSGTRYTGELFF	TRBJ2-2	-	TRBD2	TRBV6-4
TGTGCCAGCAGTTTTGAGGGGGCCCGGGGTTCACCCCTCCACTTT	CASSFEGARGSPLHF	TRBJ1-6	-	TRBD1	TRBV27
TGTGCCAGCAGCCAACCCGTTTGGCGGGGGATTGGTGGCTACACCTTC	CASSQPVWRGIGGYTF	TRBJ1-2	few	-	TRBV7-2
TGTGCCAGCGGGGGGGCGAATACGCAGTATTTT	CASGGANTQYF	TRBJ2-3	-	-	TRBV9
TGTGCCATCAGTGAGTCGGAGTATCTGAACACTGAAGCTTTCTTT	CAISESEYLNTEAFF	TRBJ1-1	-	-	TRBV10-3
TGCGCCAGCAGTGAACGTGTGGCGGAAGAGACCCAGTACTTC	CASSERVAEETQYF	TRBJ2-5	-	-	TRBV10-2
TGTGCCAGCAGTGAACGACAGCCGGCTGGCTACACCTTC	CASSERQPAGYTF	TRBJ1-2	-	-	TRBV2
TGTGCCAGCAGCGCGGGACTAGCGGGGTTTGAGCAGTTCTTC	CASSAGLAGFEQFF	TRBJ2-1	once	TRBD2	TRBV9
TGTGCCAGCAGCTTAGTAGGCAGGGGGGATACGCAGTATTTT	CASSLVGRGDTQYF	TRBJ2-3	-	TRBD1	TRBV7-2
TGTGCCAGCAGCCCCCCTTGGGCCGGCACTGGAAACACCATATATTTT	CASSPPWAGTGNTIYF	TRBJ1-3	-	-	TRBV7-9
TGTGCCACCAGTGATACCCAGGGGGCAAGGACCGGGGAGCTGTTTTTT	CATSDTQGARTGELFF	TRBJ2-2	-	TRBD1	TRBV24-1
TGCAGCGCTCCCTCGGGGGAAAGCCTACTGACGCAAGCTTTCTTT	CSAPSGESLLTQAFF	TRBJ1-1	-	-	TRBV29-1
TGCGCCAGCAGCCCTTCGGACAGGGGGTTTGGAAACACCATATATTTT	CASSPSDRGFGNTIYF	TRBJ1-3	-	TRBD1	TRBV5-1
TGTGCCAGCAGCAAAAGGTCAGGGGAATATTCACCCCTCCACTTT	CASSKRSGEYSPLHF	TRBJ1-6	few	-	TRBV21-1
TGTGCCAGCAGTTTAGGGGGCAGCGGCAATCAGCCCCAGCATTTT	CASSLGGSGNQPQHF	TRBJ1-5	-	TRBD1	TRBV6-2/TRBV6-3
TGTGCCACCAGTGATGGGCAGGGCCAGCAGTACTTC	CATSDGQGQQYF	TRBJ2-7	-	-	TRBV24-1
TGTGCCAGCAGCCCCCAAGACAGCTCGATAGGGAAACTGTTTTTT	CASSPQDSSIGKLFF	TRBJ1-4	-	-	TRBV2
TGTGCCAGCAGTCCAACAGGGGTCGAAGCTTTCTTT	CASSPTGVEAFF	TRBJ1-1	-	TRBD1	TRBV2
TGTGCCAGCCATAAGGGAGGGGAAAAACTGTTTTTT	CASHKGGEKLFF	TRBJ1-4	-	-	TRBV2
TGTGCCTGGGGGGAACTAGCCCTTCAAGGCACAGATACGCAGTATTTT	CAWGELALQGTDTQYF	TRBJ2-3	-	-	TRBV30
TGCGCCAGCAGCTTTACAGGGGCCGCCCCCGGAGAGACCCAGTACTTC	CASSFTGAAPGETQYF	TRBJ2-5	many	TRBD1	TRBV5-1
TGCGCCAGCAGCCAAGTGTATAAGAGCTCCTACAATGAGCAGTTCTTC	CASSQVYKSSYNEQFF	TRBJ2-1	-	-	TRBV4-1
TGTGCCAGCAGCACTCGAGGGGGATCGGTAAATCAGCCCCAGCATTTT	CASSTRGGSVNQPQHF	TRBJ1-5	-	-	TRBV21-1
TGTGCCACCAGTGATTTCCACGGTCGAGGCTACACCTTC	CATSDFHGRGYTF	TRBJ1-2	-	-	TRBV24-1
TGTGCCAGCAGCTGGGGTGGGGGGAATAGGCAGTATTTT	CASSWGGGNRQYF	TRBJ2-3	-	-	TRBV5-6
TGTGCCAGCAGCTTTTTTACAGGGTTGGGTCAGCCCCAGCATTTT	CASSFFTGLGQPQHF	TRBJ1-5	-	-	TRBV7-2
TGTGCCAGCAGCTCTCGACAGGGTGAGCAGTACTTC	CASSSRQGEQYF	TRBJ2-7	-	TRBD1	TRBV7-9
TGTGCCAGCAGCCCCGGGAGCGGGGGGGCCACAGATACGCAGTATTTT	CASSPGSGGATDTQYF	TRBJ2-3	-	TRBD2	TRBV7-6
TGCGCCAGCAGTGAAGGGCAGGGTATAGAAAAACTGTTTTTT	CASSEGQGIEKLFF	TRBJ1-4	-	-	TRBV10-2
TGTGCCAGCAGTGACCCCACAGCCACCCGCAATCAGCCCCAGCATTTT	CASSDPTATRNQPQHF	TRBJ1-5	-	-	TRBV6-4
TGTGCCAGCAGCCCAACTCCGGGACAGGGAGAGTCCCAGTACTTC	CASSPTPGQGESQYF	TRBJ2-5	-	TRBD1	TRBV5-4
TGTGCCAGCAGTGCCTGGACAGGAAGCAACCCGATGTATGGCTACACCTTC	CASSAWTGSNPMYGYTF	TRBJ1-2	-	TRBD1	TRBV6-1
TGTGCCACAGGGACAGGCTACAGCTATGGCTACACCTTC	CATGTGYSYGYTF	TRBJ1-2	-	TRBD1	TRBV24-1
TGTGCCAGCAGCTTAGGGACAGGGGGGGCGTATGGCTACACCTTC	CASSLGTGGAYGYTF	TRBJ1-2	once	TRBD1	TRBV7-9